These T cell receptor beta chains were read from a single sample in a study of blood T cell repertoires in COVID-19. The data were produced by immunoSEQ multiplex PCR, yet TCRdb's version contains in-frame clones alone and is incomplete. The sample has some 150,000 clones, roughly 90% seen once. Source material: PBMCs or T cells enriched from blood (not recorded which). The receptors derive from a woman aged 25 to 39 with acute COVID-19. Both conserved end residues are trimmed from each CDR3.

V	CDR3
TRBV4-3	ASSQESQFYGYT
TRBV4-3	ASKGSGSLNTGELF
TRBV15	ATSRDRGQGPPEAF
TRBV5-6	ASSRGTGPNQPQH
TRBV19	ASSLPLSGSTEAF
TRBV6-4	ASSDIYRVPPEAF
TRBV7-9	ASSWGQGPYEQY
TRBV29-1	SVEGSRGANEQY
TRBV28	ASRPGGQGRFDEQF
TRBV7-3	ASSLMGLAGAEQY
TRBV7-2	ASSLRGYWNEKLF
TRBV12-5	ASAVTTSGLYYNEQF
TRBV10-1	ASSEGDRREAF
TRBV20-1	SASRLAGGPYEQY
TRBV28	ASSSPLAFGTDTQY
TRBV21-1	ASSKARGVGSPLH
TRBV5-1	ASSLNAGSQY
TRBV3-1/TRBV3-2	ASSQPGEFTEAF
TRBV28	ASSSTGHTRNEKLF
TRBV11-1	ASSLGHGETQY
TRBV4-1	ASSQEGGGQNQPQH
TRBV7-8	ASSPGQGDNQPQH
TRBV28	ASSLQAGGYSPLH
TRBV19	ASTRTQDYGYT
TRBV19	ASETGRSTEAF
TRBV7-9	ASSRGLVTGTDTQY
TRBV28	ASSDLKRRSYNEQF
TRBV28	ASSPTGHSMNEKLF
TRBV11-2	ASSFPGISYEQY
TRBV6-5	AFDGINTEAF